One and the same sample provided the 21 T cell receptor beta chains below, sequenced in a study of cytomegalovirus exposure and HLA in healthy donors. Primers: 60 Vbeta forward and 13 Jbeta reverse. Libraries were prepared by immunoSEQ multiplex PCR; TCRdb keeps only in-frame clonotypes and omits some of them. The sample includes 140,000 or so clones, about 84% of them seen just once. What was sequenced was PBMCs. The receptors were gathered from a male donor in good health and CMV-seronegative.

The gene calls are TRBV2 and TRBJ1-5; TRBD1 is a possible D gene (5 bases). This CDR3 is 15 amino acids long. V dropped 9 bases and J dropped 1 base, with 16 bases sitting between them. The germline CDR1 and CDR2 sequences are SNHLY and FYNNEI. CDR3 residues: CASARTTVSNQPQHF. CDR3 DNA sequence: TGTGCCAGTGCAAGGACGACAGTCAGCAATCAGCCCCAGCATTTT.

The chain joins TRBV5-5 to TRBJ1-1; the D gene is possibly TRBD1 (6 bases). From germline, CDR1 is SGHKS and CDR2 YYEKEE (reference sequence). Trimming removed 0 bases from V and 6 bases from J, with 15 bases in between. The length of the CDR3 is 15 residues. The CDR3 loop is CASSLAAGVVAEAFF. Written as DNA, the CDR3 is TGTGCCAGCAGCTTGGCCGCAGGGGTGGTGGCTGAAGCTTTCTTT.

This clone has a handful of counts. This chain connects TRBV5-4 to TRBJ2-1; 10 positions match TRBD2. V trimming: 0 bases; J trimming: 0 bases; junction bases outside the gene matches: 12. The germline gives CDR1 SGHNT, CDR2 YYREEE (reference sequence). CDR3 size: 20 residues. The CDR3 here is CASSLDGSGGPWRSYNEQFF. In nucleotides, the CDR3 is TGTGCCAGCAGCTTGGATGGTAGCGGGGGGCCCTGGCGCTCCTACAATGAGCAGTTCTTC.

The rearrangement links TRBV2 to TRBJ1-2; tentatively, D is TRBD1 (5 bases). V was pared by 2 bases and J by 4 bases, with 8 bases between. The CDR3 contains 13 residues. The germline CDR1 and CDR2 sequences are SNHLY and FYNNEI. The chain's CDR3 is CASSEKGFYGYTF. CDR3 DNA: TGTGCCAGCAGTGAAAAGGGGTTCTATGGCTACACCTTC. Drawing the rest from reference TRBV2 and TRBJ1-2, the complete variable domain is EPEVTQTPSHQVTQMGQEVILRCVPISNHLYFYWYRQILGQKVEFLVSFYNNEISEKSEIFDDQFSVERPDGSNFTLKIRSTKLEDSAMYFCASSEKGFYGYTFGSGTRLTVV.

CDR3 sequence: CASSPHRENTEAFF. CDR3 bases: TGTGCCAGCTCACCGCACAGGGAGAACACTGAAGCTTTCTTT. V gene TRBV18 combines with J gene TRBJ1-1; tentatively, D is TRBD1 (6 bases). V dropped 3 bases and J dropped 1 base, with 9 bases sitting between them. Germline V gene sequence: CDR1 KGHSH, CDR2 LQKENI. This CDR3 spans 14 amino acids.

CDR3 DNA: TGTGCCAGTAGTATCTCCGAGACCCAGTACTTC. This codes for CASSISETQYF. V and J are TRBV19 and TRBJ2-5; D is uncertain. The CDR3 sequence is 11 residues long. Trimming removed 3 bases from V and 5 bases from J, with 4 bases in between. The germline V gene has CDR1 LNHDA and CDR2 SQIVND (reference sequence).

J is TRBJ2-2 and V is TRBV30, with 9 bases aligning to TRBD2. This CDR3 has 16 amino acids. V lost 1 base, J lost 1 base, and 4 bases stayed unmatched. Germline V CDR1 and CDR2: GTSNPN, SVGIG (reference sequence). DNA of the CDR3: TGTGCCTGGAGTGGGGTAGCGGGAGTGAACACCGGGGAGCTGTTTTTT. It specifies CAWSGVAGVNTGELFF.

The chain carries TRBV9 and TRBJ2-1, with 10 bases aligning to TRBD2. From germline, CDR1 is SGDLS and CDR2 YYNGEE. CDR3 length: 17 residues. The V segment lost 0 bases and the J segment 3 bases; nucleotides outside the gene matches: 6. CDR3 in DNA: TGTGCCAGCAGCGTAGGGTTAGCGGGGGGAGTCTACAATGAGCAGTTCTTC. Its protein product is CASSVGLAGGVYNEQFF.

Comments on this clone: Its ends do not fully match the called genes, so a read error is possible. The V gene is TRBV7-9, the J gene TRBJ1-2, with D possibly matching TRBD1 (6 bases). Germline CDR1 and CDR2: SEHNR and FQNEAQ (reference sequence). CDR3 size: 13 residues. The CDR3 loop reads CSSSLKAGASYTF. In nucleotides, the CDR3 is TGTTCCAGCAGCTTAAAGGCAGGGGCGAGCTACACCTTC.

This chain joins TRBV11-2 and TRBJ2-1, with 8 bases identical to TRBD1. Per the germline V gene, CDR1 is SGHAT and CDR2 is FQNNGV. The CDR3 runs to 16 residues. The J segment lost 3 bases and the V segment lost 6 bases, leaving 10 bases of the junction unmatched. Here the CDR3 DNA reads TGTGCCAGCAGACATTTTCAGGGGGCGGGCTACAATGAGCAGTTCTTC. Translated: CASRHFQGAGYNEQFF.

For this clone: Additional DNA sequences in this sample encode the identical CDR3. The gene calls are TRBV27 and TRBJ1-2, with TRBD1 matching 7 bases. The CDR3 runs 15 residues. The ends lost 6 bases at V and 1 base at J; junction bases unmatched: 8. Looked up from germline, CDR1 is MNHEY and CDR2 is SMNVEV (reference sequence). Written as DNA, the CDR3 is TGTGCCAGCAGCCGCCAACAGGGGATTAACTATGGCTACACCTTC. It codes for CASSRQQGINYGYTF.

The CDR3 nucleotides are TGTGCCAGCGTACGGGGGTTACCGTGGGATACGCAGTATTTT. Translated, it gives CASVRGLPWDTQYF. The rearrangement uses TRBV6-1 and TRBJ2-3, with D perhaps TRBD2 (6 bases). Trimming took 8 bases from V and 6 from J, leaving 18 bases between them. The CDR3 covers 14 residues. Germline loops: CDR1 MNHNS, CDR2 SASEGT.

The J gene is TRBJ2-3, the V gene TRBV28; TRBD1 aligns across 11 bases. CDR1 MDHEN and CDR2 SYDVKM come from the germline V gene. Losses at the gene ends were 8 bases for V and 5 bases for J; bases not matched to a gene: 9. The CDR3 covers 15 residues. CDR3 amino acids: CASESRDRGVDTQYF. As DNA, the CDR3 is TGTGCCAGCGAATCCCGGGACAGGGGGGTAGATACGCAGTATTTT.

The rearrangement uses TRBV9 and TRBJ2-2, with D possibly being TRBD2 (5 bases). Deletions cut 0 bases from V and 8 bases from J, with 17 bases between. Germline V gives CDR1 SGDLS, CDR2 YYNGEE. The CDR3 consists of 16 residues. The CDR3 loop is CASSVVGLGGSGELFF. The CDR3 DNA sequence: TGTGCCAGCAGCGTAGTGGGCCTAGGAGGATCGGGGGAGCTGTTTTTT.

This chain's CDR3 is CASRGGSGGDQPQHF. DNA for the CDR3: TGCGCCAGCAGGGGTGGGTCCGGGGGGGATCAGCCCCAGCATTTT. The chain uses TRBV5-1 and TRBJ1-5, with D tentatively TRBD1 (5 bases). V dropped 5 bases and J dropped 5 bases, with 17 bases sitting between them. The CDR3 covers 15 residues. CDR1 is SGHRS, CDR2 YFSETQ, per germline.

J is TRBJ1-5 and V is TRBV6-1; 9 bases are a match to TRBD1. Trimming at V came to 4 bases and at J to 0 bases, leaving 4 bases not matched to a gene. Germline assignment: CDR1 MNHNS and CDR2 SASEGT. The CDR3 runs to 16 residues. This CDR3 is CASSGQGGGSNQPQHF. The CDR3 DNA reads TGTGCCAGCAGTGGACAGGGGGGAGGTAGCAATCAGCCCCAGCATTTT.

The CDR3: CASSFPGQVYNEQFF. Written as DNA, the CDR3 is TGTGCCAGCAGCTTTCCGGGACAGGTATACAATGAGCAGTTCTTC. The V and J genes are TRBV7-9 and TRBJ2-1, with 8 bases that match TRBD1. The J segment lost 4 bases and the V segment lost 3 bases, leaving 5 bases of the junction unmatched. The CDR3 contains 15 residues. The germline V gene has CDR1 SEHNR and CDR2 FQNEAQ (reference sequence).

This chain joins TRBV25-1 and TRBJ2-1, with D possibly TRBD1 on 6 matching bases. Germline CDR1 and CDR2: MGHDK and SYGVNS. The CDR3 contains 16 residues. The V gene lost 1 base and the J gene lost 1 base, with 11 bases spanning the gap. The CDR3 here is CASSESRGRSYNEQFF. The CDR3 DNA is TGTGCCAGCAGTGAATCCAGGGGCCGATCCTACAATGAGCAGTTCTTC.

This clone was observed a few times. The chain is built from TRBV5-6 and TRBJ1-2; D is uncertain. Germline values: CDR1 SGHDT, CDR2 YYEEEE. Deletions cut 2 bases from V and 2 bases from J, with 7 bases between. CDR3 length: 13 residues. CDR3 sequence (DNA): TGTGCCAGCAGCTTTTCCGGGAACTATGGCTACACCTTC. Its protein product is CASSFSGNYGYTF.

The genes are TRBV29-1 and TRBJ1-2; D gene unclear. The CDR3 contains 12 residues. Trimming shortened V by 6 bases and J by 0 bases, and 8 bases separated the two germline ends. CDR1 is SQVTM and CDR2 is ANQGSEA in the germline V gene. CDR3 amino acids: CSVGVSNYGYTF. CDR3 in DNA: TGCAGCGTGGGAGTTTCTAACTATGGCTACACCTTC.

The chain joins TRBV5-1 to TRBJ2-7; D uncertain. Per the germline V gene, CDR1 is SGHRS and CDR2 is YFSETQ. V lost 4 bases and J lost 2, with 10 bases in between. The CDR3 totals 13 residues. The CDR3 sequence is CASSPRDTYEQYF. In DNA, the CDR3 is TGCGCCAGCAGCCCCCGCGACACCTACGAGCAGTACTTC.